What follows describes a single T cell receptor beta chain. This table comes from immunoSEQ multiplex PCR, and its TCRdb copy is limited to in-frame clones, with some not included. The repertoire holds hundreds of thousands of clones, around 86% seen once, with around 1.5% in the top ten. With V trimmed by 2 bases and J by 4 bases, 13 bases remained unmatched. This CDR3 is 17 amino acids long. CDR1 is MDHEN and CDR2 is SYDVKM in the germline V gene. The sample comes from a study of blood T cell repertoires in COVID-19. Study background: In each case, the material was cDNA or gDNA derived from T cells, B-cell-depleted T cells, or PBMCs.

This TCR was recovered from a woman in her sixties who had recovered from COVID-19. This sequence joins TRBV28 and TRBJ1-2, with 7 bases aligning to TRBD1. Sequences were obtained from peripheral blood. CDR3 region: CASSLTQGGLQTYGYTF. CDR3 nucleotide sequence: TGTGCCAGCAGTTTAACTCAGGGGGGCCTCCAGACCTATGGCTACACCTTC.